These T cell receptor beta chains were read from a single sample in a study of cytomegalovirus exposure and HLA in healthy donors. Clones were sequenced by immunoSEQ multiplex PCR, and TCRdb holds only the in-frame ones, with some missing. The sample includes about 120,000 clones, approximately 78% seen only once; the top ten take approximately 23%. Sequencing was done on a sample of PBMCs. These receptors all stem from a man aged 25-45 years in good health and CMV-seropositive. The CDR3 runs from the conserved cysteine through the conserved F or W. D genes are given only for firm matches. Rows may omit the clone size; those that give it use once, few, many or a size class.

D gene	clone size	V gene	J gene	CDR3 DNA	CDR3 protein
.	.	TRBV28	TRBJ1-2	TGTGCCAGCAGTTTTCTATTGCGGGAGAACTATGGCTACACCTTC	CASSFLLRENYGYTF
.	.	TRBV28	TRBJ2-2	TGTGCCACCGACAGTGGCATGCTGGAGCTGTTTTTT	CATDSGMLELFF
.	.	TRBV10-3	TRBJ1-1	TGTGCCATCAGTGAGTATGGGGCCGGGGGCACTGAAGCTTTCTTT	CAISEYGAGGTEAFF
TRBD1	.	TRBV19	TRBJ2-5	TGTGCCAGTAGTAGGGGGACAGCCGAACAAGAGACCCAGTACTTC	CASSRGTAEQETQYF
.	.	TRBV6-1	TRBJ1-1	TGTGCCAGCAGCCTCACACAGGGGAACACTGAAGCTTTCTTT	CASSLTQGNTEAFF
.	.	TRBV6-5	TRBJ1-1	TGTGCCACCCACGACAGGTCCCGGAACACTGAAGCTTTCTTT	CATHDRSRNTEAFF
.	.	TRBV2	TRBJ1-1	TGTGCCAGCAGTGTTCACAGGGACACTGAAGCTTTCTTT	CASSVHRDTEAFF
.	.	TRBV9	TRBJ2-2	TGTGCCAGCAGCCTGGGCCGGGGGGCTGGCACCGGGGAGCTGTTTTTT	CASSLGRGAGTGELFF
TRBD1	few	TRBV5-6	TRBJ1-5	TGTGCCAGCAGTTTTGACAGGGTTCAGCCCCAGCATTTT	CASSFDRVQPQHF
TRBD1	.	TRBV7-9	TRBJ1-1	TGTGCCAGCAGCTTGCAAAGACGGGACAGGGGAGGTATAACTGAAGCTTTCTTT	CASSLQRRDRGGITEAFF
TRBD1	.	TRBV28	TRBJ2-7	TGTGCCAGCAGTACGATCGGGACAGGGACCTACGAGCAGTACTTC	CASSTIGTGTYEQYF
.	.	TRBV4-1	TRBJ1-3	TGCGCCAGCAGCCAAGTCCGTGGGGGGAACTATCTCCCTGGAAACACCATATATTTT	CASSQVRGGNYLPGNTIYF
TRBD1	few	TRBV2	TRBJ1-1	TGTGCCAGCAGTGAAGAAGACAGGGGGCTTCTGAACACTGAAGCTTTCTTT	CASSEEDRGLLNTEAFF
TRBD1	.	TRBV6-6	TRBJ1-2	TGTGCCAGCAGTTACTCGGGGACAGATAATTATGGCTACACCTTC	CASSYSGTDNYGYTF
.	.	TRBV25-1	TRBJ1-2	TGTGCCAGCAGTGAATGGGGCAACTATGGCTACACCTTC	CASSEWGNYGYTF